Described below is a single TCR beta chain sequence and its context. The CDR3 is 13 amino acids. CDR1 is DFQATT and CDR2 is SNEGSKA in the germline V gene (reference sequence). Unmatched junction bases numbered 3, after V lost 3 bases and J lost 6 bases. The table came from immunoSEQ multiplex PCR; TCRdb's copy has only in-frame clones and leaves some out. In the table there are tens of thousands of clones, less than 90% of which are singletons. The sample originates from a study of blood T cell repertoires in COVID-19. Study-level information: The cDNA or gDNA used as material had been derived from T cells, B-cell-depleted T cells, or PBMCs.

The sequence was obtained from a human donor in a cohort sampled during active COVID-19. Material: peripheral blood. The chain is built from TRBV20-1 and TRBJ2-7, with 12 bases aligning to TRBD1. CDR3 in amino acids: CSASRDRGREQYF. The CDR3 coding sequence is TGCAGTGCTAGTCGGGACAGGGGGCGCGAGCAGTACTTC.